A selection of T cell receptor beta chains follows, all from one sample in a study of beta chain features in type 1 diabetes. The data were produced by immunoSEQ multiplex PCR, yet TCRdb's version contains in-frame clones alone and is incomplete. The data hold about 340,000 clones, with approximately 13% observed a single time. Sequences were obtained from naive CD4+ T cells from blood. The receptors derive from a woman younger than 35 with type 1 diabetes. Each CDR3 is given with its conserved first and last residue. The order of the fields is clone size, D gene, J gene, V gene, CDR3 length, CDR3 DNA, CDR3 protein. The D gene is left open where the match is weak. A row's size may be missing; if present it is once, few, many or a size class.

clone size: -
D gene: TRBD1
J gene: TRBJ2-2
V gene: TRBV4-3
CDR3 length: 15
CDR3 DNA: TGCGCCAGCAGCCAGGACAGGGGGCGTATCGGGGAGCTGTTTTTT
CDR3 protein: CASSQDRGRIGELFF

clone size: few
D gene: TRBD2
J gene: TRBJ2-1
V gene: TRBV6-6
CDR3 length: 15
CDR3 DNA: TGTGCCAGCAGGAAATTGGGGGAGGGGTACAATGAGCAGTTCTTC
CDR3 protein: CASRKLGEGYNEQFF

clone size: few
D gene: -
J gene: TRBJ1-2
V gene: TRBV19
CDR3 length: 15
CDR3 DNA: TGTGCCAGTAGTATCGGGAAAACCGACGGCTATGGCTACACCTTC
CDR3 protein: CASSIGKTDGYGYTF

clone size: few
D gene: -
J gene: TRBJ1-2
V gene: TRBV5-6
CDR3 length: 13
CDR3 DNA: TGTGCCAGCAGCTTTGGACAGTTCTATGGCTACACCTTC
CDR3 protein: CASSFGQFYGYTF

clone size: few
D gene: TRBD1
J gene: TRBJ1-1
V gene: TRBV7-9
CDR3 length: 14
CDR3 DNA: TGTGCCAGCAGCTTGGGACAGAGGGACACTGAAGCTTTCTTT
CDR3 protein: CASSLGQRDTEAFF

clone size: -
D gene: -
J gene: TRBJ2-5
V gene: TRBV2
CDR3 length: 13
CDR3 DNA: TGTGCCAGCGTTCCGAGGTTGGAAGAGACCCAGTACTTC
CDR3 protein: CASVPRLEETQYF

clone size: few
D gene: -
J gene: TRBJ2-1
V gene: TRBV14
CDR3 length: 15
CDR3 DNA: TGTGCCAGCAGCCCCAGGAAGGGGCTAAACAATGAGCAGTTCTTC
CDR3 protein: CASSPRKGLNNEQFF

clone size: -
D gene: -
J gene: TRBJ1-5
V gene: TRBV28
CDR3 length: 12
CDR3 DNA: TGTGCCAGCAGTGAAGGAGATCAGCCCCAGCATTTT
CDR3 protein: CASSEGDQPQHF

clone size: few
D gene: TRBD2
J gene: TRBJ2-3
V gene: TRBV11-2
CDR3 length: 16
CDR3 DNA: TGTGCCAGCAGCCCCGGACTAGCGGGACGCACAGATACGCAGTATTTT
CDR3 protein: CASSPGLAGRTDTQYF

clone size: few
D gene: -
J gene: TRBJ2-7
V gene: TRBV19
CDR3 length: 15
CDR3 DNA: TGTGCCAGTAGCCTTTCAGCCGCCGGAGGTCGCGAGCAGTACTTC
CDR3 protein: CASSLSAAGGREQYF

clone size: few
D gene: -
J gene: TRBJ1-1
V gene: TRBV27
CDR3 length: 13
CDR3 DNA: TGTGCCAGCAGTCTAGTGGGGCACACTGAAGCTTTCTTT
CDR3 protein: CASSLVGHTEAFF

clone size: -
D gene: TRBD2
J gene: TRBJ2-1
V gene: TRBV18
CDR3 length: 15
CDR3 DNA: TGTGCCAGCGCAATGACTAGCGGGAGTCGTAATGAGCAGTTCTTC
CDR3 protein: CASAMTSGSRNEQFF

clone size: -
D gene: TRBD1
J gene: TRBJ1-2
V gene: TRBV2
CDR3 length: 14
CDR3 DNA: TGTGCCAGCAGTCCGGACAGGGGAAACTATGGCTACACCTTC
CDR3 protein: CASSPDRGNYGYTF

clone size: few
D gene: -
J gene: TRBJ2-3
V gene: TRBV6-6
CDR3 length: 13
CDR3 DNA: TGTGCCACCGTCGGGTCTAACACAGATACGCAGTATTTT
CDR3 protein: CATVGSNTDTQYF

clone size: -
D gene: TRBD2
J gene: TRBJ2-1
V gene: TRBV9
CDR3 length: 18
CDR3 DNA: TGTGCCAGCAGCCAAAGACTAGCGGGAGAATCACTGTACAATGAGCAGTTCTTC
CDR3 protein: CASSQRLAGESLYNEQFF

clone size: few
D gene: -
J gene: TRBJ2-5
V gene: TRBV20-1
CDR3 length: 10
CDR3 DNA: TGCAGTGCTCGCAGGGAGACCCAGTACTTC
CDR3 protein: CSARRETQYF

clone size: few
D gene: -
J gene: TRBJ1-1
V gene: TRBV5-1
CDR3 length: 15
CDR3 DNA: TGCGCCAGCAGCTTATGGGGCAGTTCTAACACTGAAGCTTTCTTT
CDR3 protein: CASSLWGSSNTEAFF

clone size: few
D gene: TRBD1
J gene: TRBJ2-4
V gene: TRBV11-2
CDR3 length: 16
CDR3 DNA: TGTGCCAGCAGCACGACAGGGGAAGAGGCCAAAAACATTCAGTACTTC
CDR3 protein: CASSTTGEEAKNIQYF

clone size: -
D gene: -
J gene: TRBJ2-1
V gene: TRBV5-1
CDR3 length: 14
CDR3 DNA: TGCGCCAGCAGCTTGGGCGGGACTGACAATGAGCAGTTCTTC
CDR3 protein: CASSLGGTDNEQFF

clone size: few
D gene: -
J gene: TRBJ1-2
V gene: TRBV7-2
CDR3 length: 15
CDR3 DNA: TGTGCCAGCAAATCGACAGGTTATCCCAACTATGGCTACACCTTC
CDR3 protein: CASKSTGYPNYGYTF

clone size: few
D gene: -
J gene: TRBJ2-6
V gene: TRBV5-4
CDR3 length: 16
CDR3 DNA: TGTGCCAGCAGCCAAAATCAGGGTTTTGGGGCCAACGTCCTGACTTTC
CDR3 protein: CASSQNQGFGANVLTF

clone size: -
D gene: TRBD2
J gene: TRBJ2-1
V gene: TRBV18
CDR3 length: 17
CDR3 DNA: TGTGCCAGCTCACCACGGACTAGCGGGAGCTCCTACAATGAGCAGTTCTTC
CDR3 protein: CASSPRTSGSSYNEQFF

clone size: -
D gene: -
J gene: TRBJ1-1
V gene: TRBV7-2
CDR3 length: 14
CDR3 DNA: TGTGCCAGCAGCTTGTCGGGGGTGAACACTGAAGCTTTCTTT
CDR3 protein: CASSLSGVNTEAFF

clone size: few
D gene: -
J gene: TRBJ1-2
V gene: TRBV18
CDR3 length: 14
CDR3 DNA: TGTGCCAGCTCACCCTCATACCCGGACTATGGCTACACCTTC
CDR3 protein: CASSPSYPDYGYTF

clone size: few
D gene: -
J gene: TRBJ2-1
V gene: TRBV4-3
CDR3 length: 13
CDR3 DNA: TGCGCCAGCAGCCAAGAGGCCAACAATGAGCAGTTCTTC
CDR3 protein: CASSQEANNEQFF

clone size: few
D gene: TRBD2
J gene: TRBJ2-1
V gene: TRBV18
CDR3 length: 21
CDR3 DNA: TGTGCCAGCTCACCAACTAGCGGGAGCACCCCCGGACGTTACTCCTACAATGAGCAGTTCTTC
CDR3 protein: CASSPTSGSTPGRYSYNEQFF

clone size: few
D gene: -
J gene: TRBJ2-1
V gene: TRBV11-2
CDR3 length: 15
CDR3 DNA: TGTGCCAGCAGCTTAGGAAGCGAACGATACAATGAGCAGTTCTTC
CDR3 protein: CASSLGSERYNEQFF

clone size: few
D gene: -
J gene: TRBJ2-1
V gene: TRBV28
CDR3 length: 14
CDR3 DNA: TGTGCCAGCAGTTTCGCGACAACCTACAATGAGCAGTTCTTC
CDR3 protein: CASSFATTYNEQFF

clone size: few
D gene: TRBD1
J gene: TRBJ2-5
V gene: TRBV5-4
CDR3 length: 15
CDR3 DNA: TGTGCCAGCAGCTGGGGGACAGGGAAGCAAGAGACCCAGTACTTC
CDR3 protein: CASSWGTGKQETQYF

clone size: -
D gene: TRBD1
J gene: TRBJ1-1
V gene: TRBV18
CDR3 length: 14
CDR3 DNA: TGTGCCAGCTCAACCGGACAGGGGTACACTGAAGCTTTCTTT
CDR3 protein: CASSTGQGYTEAFF

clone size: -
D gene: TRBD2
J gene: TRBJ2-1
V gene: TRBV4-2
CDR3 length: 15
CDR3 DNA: TGTGCCAGCAGCCGCGGGAGGGAGCCCTACAATGAGCAGTTCTTC
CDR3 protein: CASSRGREPYNEQFF

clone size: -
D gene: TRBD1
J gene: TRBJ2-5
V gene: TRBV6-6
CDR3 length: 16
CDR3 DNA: TGTGCCAGCAGTTACGCCGGACAGGGCTATCAAGAGACCCAGTACTTC
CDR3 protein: CASSYAGQGYQETQYF

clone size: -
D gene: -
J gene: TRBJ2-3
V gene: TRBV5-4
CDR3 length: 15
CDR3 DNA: TGTGCCAGCAGCTTGGGCGGGTCGAGTAGTTCTTGGCAGTATTTT
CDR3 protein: CASSLGGSSSSWQYF

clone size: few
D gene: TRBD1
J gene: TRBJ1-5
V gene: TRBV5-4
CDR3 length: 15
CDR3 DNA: TGTGCCAGCAGCTCGGACAGGGAAAGCAATCAGCCCCAGCATTTT
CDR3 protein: CASSSDRESNQPQHF

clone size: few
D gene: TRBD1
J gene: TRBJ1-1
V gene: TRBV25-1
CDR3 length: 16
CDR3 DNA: TGTGCCAGCAGTGGCCGGACAGGCTACTTGAACACTGAAGCTTTCTTT
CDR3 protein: CASSGRTGYLNTEAFF

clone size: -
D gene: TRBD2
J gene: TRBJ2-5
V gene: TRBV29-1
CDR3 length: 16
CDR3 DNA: TGCAGCGTTGTGAAGACGGCGGGAGGGCCCAGGGAGACCCAGTACTTC
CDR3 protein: CSVVKTAGGPRETQYF

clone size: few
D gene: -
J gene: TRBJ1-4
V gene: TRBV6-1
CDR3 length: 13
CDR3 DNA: TGTGCCAGCAGCAGGGGCAGTGAGGAAAAACTGTTTTTT
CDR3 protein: CASSRGSEEKLFF

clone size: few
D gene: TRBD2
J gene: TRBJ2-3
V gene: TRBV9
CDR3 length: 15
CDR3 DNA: TGTGCCAGCAGCGTTCGGACTAGCGGGACAGATACGCAGTATTTT
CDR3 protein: CASSVRTSGTDTQYF

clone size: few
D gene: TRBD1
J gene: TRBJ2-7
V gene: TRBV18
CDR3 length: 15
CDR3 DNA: TGTGCCAGCTCCCGAACAGCTGGACAGGGGGACGAGCAGTACTTC
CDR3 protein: CASSRTAGQGDEQYF

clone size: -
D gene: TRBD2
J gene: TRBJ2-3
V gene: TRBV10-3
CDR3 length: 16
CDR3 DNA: TGTGCCATCAGTGCTAGTAGCGGGGCTAGCACAGATACGCAGTATTTT
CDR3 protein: CAISASSGASTDTQYF

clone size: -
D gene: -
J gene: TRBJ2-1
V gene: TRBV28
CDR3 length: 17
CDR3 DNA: TGTGCCAGCAGCTCCCCTCACTATGGCGCCAGGAGGGATGAGCAGTTCTTC
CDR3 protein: CASSSPHYGARRDEQFF

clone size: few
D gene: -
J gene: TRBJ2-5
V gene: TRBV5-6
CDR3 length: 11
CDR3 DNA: TGTGCCAGCAGCCGGGGAGAGACCCAGTACTTC
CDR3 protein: CASSRGETQYF

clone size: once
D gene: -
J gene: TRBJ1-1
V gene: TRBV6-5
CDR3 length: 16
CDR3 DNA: TGTGCCAGCAGTTACTCTGGAGGCAGGGGAAACACTGAAGCTTTCTTT
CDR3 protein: CASSYSGGRGNTEAFF

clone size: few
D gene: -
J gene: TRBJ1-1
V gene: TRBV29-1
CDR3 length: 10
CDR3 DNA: TGCAGCGTTGAGAGGGCTGCAGCTTTCTTT
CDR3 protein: CSVERAAAFF

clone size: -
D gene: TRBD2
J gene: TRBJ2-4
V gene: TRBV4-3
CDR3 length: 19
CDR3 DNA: TGCGCCAGCAGCCAAGATTTAGCGGGAACAAGGATAGCCAAAAACATTCAGTACTTC
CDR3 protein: CASSQDLAGTRIAKNIQYF

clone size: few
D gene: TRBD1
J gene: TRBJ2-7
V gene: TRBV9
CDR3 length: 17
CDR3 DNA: TGTGCCAGCAGCCCAGGACAGGGCAGGACCTACTCCTACGAGCAGTACTTC
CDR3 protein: CASSPGQGRTYSYEQYF

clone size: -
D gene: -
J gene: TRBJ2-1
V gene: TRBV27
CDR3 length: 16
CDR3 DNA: TGTGCCAGCAGTTTGGTCGGGAGCGGTTTGGGGAAGGAGCAGTTCTTC
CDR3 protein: CASSLVGSGLGKEQFF

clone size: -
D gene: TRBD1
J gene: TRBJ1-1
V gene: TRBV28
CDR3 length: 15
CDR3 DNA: TGTGCCAGCAGTCCCTCGCGGGACAGGGCCACTGAAGCTTTCTTT
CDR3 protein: CASSPSRDRATEAFF